Following are 11 T cell receptor beta chains from one sample sequenced in a study of somatic mutations in cytotoxic T cells in rheumatoid arthritis. Clones were sequenced by immunoSEQ multiplex PCR, and TCRdb holds only the in-frame ones, with some missing. The sample holds tens of thousands of clones, about 83% seen once. The sample was CD8+ T cells sorted from blood. The origin of the receptors is an adult with rheumatoid arthritis.

The table lists this clone with a count of one. The V call is TRBV18, the J call TRBJ2-1, with 9 nucleotides matching TRBD2. CDR3 length equals 16 residues. Germline values: CDR1 KGHSH, CDR2 LQKENI. V dropped 3 bases and J dropped 5; count of bases not matched to a gene: 8. The CDR3 DNA follows: TGTGCCAGCTCACCCGCGGGGGCTAGCGGGGACAATGAGCAGTTCTTC. It specifies CASSPAGASGDNEQFF.

This clone has a handful of counts. J is TRBJ1-2 and V is TRBV7-9; TRBD1 matches 8 bases. Unmatched junction bases numbered 9, after V lost 3 bases and J lost 12 bases. This CDR3 spans 13 amino acids. Looked up from germline, CDR1 is SEHNR and CDR2 is FQNEAQ (reference sequence). DNA of the CDR3: TGTGCCAGCAGCTTGAACGCGGGACAGGATAACACCTTC. Amino acid sequence: CASSLNAGQDNTF. The whole variable domain, remainder taken from reference TRBV7-9 and TRBJ1-2, is DTGVSQNPRHKITKRGQNVTFRCDPISEHNRLYWYRQTLGQGPEFLTYFQNEAQLEKSRLLSDRFSAERPKGSFSTLEIQRTEQGDSAMYLCASSLNAGQDNTFGSGTRLTVV.

The chain recombines TRBV2 with TRBJ2-7; 9 bases line up with TRBD1. CDR1 and CDR2 from the germline V gene are SNHLY and FYNNEI. The CDR3 extends over 16 amino acids. J lost 2 bases, V lost 5 bases, and 10 bases had no gene match. CDR3 coding DNA: TGTGCCAGCAGTTCTTCCGGACAGGGGCGAGCCTACGAGCAGTACTTC. Its protein product is CASSSSGQGRAYEQYF.

This clone was seen only a few times. V gene TRBV6-6 combines with J gene TRBJ1-2; maybe TRBD1 (5 bases). Germline assignment: CDR1 MNHNY and CDR2 SVGAGI (reference sequence). V lost 0 bases and J lost 4, with 9 bases in between. The CDR3 loop spans 14 amino acids. Here the CDR3 DNA reads TGTGCCAGCAGTTACTCTCCACAGGCCTATGGCTACACCTTC. It yields the protein CASSYSPQAYGYTF.

The rearrangement links TRBV25-1 to TRBJ1-1; D not certain. The CDR3 length is 12 residues. Germline V CDR1 and CDR2: MGHDK, SYGVNS. V lost 5 bases, J lost 2 bases, and 6 bases lay in between. The CDR3 spells CASSNRNTEAFF. DNA for the CDR3: TGTGCCAGCAGTAACAGAAACACTGAAGCTTTCTTT.

V and J are TRBV6-5 and TRBJ1-2; 10 bases map to TRBD1. V dropped 2 bases and J dropped 7; count of bases not matched to a gene: 7. The CDR3 is 15 amino acids. Germline CDR1 MNHEY, CDR2 SVGAGI. Written as DNA, the CDR3 is TGTGCCAGCAGTTACAAGGACAGGGGGGTGTCTGGCTACACCTTC. This encodes CASSYKDRGVSGYTF.

The chain joins TRBV19 to TRBJ2-7, with TRBD2 matching over 9 bases. J lost 5 bases, V lost 3 bases, and 5 bases had no gene match. This CDR3 comprises 14 residues. CDR1 is LNHDA, CDR2 SQIVND, per germline (reference sequence). CDR3: CASSISGLANEQYF. CDR3 nucleotides: TGTGCCAGTAGTATTTCAGGACTAGCGAACGAGCAGTACTTC.

This rearrangement joins TRBV4-3 to TRBJ1-2; 7 nucleotides agree with TRBD1. V shed 1 base and J 4 bases; nucleotides not matched to a gene: 12. This CDR3 is 17 amino acids long. Germline-derived CDR1 and CDR2 are LGHNA and YSLEER. The CDR3: CASSQVFPGGRSYGYTF. Written as DNA, the CDR3 is TGCGCCAGCAGCCAAGTTTTCCCAGGGGGGCGCAGCTATGGCTACACCTTC.

This clone was seen a few times. V gene TRBV29-1 combines with J gene TRBJ1-1; D remains ambiguous. V lost 3 bases and J 3 bases, leaving 14 bases between the germline ends. The CDR3 loop spans 14 amino acids. CDR1 is SQVTM and CDR2 is ANQGSEA in the germline V gene. The CDR3 sequence: CSVETTRLDTEAFF. CDR3 in DNA: TGCAGCGTTGAGACAACGAGGTTGGACACTGAAGCTTTCTTT.

This chain links TRBV7-9 with TRBJ2-4; D is undetermined. Deletions cut 9 bases from V and 0 bases from J, with 12 bases between. The CDR3 is 14 residues long. Germline V lookup: CDR1 SEHNR, CDR2 FQNEAQ (reference sequence). CDR3 sequence: CASFSLLAKNIQYF. The CDR3 DNA is TGTGCCAGTTTTAGTCTACTAGCCAAAAACATTCAGTACTTC.

The rearrangement uses TRBV5-6 and TRBJ2-2, with 9 bases that match TRBD1. This CDR3 has 14 amino acids. The germline CDR1 and CDR2 sequences are SGHDT and YYEEEE. Trimming removed 4 bases from V and 6 bases from J; junction bases left unmatched: 4. The CDR3: CASSLYRGPGELFF. DNA of the CDR3: TGTGCCAGCAGCCTATACAGGGGGCCCGGGGAGCTGTTTTTT.